This section outlines one T cell receptor (beta chain) sequence together with its context. Its antigen is unknown. This entry belongs to a study of cytomegalovirus exposure and HLA in healthy donors. Broader study findings: Likely technical artifact: a cluster of highly shared sequence variants.

PCR used 60 Vbeta primers and 13 Jbeta primers. Produced via immunoSEQ multiplex PCR; TCRdb's table is partial and in-frame only. The sample has about 150,000 clones; 77% are singletons. The CDR3 consists of 12 residues. The germline gives CDR1 MDHEN, CDR2 SYDVKM. Trimming left V 8 bases short and J 0 bases short, with 4 bases between. This sequence originates from a woman aged 30 to 39 in good health and CMV-seronegative. Sample: PBMCs. The chain uses TRBV28 and TRBJ2-2; D ambiguous. The CDR3 loop is CASATNTGELFF. CDR3 in DNA: TGTGCCAGCGCTACGAACACCGGGGAGCTGTTTTTT.